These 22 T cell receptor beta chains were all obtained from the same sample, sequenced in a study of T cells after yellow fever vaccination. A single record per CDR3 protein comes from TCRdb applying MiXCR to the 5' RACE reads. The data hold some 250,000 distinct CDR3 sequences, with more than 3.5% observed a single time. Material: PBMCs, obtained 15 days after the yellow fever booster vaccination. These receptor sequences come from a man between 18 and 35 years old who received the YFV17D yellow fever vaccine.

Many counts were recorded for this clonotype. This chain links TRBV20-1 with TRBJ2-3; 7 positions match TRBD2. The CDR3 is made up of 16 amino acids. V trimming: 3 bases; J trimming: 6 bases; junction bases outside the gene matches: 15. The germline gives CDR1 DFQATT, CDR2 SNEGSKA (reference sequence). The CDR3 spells CSASPRAGRRYDTQYF. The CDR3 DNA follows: TGCAGTGCTAGTCCCAGGGCCGGGAGGCGTTACGATACGCAGTATTTT.

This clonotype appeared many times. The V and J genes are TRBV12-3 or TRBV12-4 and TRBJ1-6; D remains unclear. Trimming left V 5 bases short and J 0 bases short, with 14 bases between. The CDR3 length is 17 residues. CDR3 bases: TGTGCCAGCAGTCCCTCCCAGAAAAGCTCCTATAATTCACCCCTCCACTTT. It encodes CASSPSQKSSYNSPLHF.

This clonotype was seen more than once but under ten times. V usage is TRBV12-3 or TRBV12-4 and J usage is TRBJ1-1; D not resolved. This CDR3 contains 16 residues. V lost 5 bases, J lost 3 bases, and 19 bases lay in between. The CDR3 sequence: CASSHPQGASDTEAFF. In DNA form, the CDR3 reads TGTGCCAGCAGTCACCCCCAAGGAGCGAGTGACACTGAAGCTTTCTTT.

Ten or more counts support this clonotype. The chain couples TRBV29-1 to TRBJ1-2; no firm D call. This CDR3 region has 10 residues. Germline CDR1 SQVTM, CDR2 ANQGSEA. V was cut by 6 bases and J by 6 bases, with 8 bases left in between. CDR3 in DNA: TGCAGCGTCGACCGGCATGGCTACACCTTC. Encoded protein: CSVDRHGYTF.

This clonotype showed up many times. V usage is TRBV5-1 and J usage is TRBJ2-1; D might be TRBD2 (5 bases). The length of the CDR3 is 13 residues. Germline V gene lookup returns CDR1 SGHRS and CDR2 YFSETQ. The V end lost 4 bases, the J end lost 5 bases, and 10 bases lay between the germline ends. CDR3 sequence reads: CASSPRENNEQFF. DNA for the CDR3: TGCGCCAGCAGCCCCCGGGAAAACAATGAGCAGTTCTTC.

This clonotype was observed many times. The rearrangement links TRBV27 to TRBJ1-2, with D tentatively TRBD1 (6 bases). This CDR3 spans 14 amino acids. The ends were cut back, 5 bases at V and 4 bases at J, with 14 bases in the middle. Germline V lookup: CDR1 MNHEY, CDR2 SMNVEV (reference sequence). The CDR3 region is CASSTGGGSYGYTF. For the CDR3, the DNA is TGTGCCAGCAGTACCGGGGGGGGCAGCTATGGCTACACCTTC.

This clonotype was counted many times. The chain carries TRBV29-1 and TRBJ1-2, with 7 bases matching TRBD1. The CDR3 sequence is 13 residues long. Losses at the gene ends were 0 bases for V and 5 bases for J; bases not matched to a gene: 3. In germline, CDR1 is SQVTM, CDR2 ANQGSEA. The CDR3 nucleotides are TGCAGCGTTGAAGACGGACAGGTATATGGCTACACCTTC. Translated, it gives CSVEDGQVYGYTF.

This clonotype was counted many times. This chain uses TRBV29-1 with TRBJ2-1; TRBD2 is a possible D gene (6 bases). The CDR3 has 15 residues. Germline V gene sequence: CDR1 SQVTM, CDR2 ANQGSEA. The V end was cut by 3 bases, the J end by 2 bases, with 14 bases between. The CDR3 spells CSVEGPAGTYNEQFF. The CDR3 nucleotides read TGCAGCGTTGAGGGACCGGCGGGGACCTACAATGAGCAGTTCTTC.

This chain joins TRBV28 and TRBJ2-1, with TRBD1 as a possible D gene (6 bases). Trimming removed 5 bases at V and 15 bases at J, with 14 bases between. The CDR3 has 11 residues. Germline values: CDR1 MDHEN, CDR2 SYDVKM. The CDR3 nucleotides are TGTGCCAGCAGTCAGACAGGTCGGCGGTTCTTC. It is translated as CASSQTGRRFF.

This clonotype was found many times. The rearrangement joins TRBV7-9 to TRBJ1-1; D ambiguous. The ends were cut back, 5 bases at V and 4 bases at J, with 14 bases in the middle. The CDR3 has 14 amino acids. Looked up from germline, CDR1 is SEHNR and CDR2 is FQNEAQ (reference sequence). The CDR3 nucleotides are TGTGCCAGCAGCGCATTTGGTAGCGGCACTGAAGCTTTCTTT. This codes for CASSAFGSGTEAFF.

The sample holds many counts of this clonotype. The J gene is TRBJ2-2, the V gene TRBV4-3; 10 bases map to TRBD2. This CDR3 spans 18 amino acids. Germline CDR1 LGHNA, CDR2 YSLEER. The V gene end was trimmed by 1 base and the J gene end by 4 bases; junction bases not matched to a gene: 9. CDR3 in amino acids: CASSQASSGGTLTGELFF. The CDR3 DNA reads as TGCGCCAGCAGCCAAGCGTCTAGCGGGGGTACCCTCACCGGGGAGCTGTTTTTT.

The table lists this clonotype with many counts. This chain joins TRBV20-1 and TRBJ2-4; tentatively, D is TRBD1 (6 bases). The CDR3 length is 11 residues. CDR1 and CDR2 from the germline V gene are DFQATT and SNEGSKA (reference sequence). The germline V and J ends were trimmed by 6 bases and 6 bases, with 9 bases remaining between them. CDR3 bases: TGCAGTGCGACACAGGGAAACATTCAGTACTTC. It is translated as CSATQGNIQYF.

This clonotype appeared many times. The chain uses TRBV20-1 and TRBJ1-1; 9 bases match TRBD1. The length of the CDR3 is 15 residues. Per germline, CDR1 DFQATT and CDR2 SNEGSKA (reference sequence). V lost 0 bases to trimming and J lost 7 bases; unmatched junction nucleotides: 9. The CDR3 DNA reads TGCAGTGCTAGAGAACATCCGGGACAGGGAGTTGAAGCTTTCTTT. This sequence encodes CSAREHPGQGVEAFF.

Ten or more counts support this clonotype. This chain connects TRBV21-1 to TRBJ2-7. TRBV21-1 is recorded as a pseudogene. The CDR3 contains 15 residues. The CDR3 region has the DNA TGTGCCAGCAGCAAAGAAGGCGGATTGAGCTACGAGCAGTACGTC. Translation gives CASSKEGGLSYEQYV.

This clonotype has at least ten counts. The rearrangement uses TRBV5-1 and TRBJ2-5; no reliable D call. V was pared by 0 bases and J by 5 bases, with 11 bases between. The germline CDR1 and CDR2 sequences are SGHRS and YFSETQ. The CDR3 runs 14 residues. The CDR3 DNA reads TGCGCCAGCAGCTTGGAGCCCACCCTGGAGACCCAGTACTTC. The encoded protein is CASSLEPTLETQYF.

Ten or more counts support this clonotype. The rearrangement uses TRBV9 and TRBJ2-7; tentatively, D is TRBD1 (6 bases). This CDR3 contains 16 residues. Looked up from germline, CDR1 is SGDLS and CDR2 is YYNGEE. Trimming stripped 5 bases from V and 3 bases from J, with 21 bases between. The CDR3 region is CASSRRGSGQLYEQYF. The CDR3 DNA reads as TGTGCCAGCAGTCGTAGGGGTTCCGGACAGCTCTACGAGCAGTACTTC.

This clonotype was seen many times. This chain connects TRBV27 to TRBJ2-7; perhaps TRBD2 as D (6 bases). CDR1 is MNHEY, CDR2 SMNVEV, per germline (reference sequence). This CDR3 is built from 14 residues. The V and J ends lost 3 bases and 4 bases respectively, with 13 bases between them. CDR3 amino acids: CASSLGRMAYEQYF. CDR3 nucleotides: TGTGCCAGCAGTTTGGGGAGGATGGCTTACGAGCAGTACTTC.

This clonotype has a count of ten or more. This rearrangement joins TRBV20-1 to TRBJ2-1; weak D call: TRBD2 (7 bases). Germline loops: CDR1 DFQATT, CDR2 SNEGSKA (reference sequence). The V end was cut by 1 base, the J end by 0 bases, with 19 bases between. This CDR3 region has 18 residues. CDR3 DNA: TGCAGTGCTAGAGGGGGCGGGGGCACGACTTTCTCCTACAATGAGCAGTTCTTC. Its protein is CSARGGGGTTFSYNEQFF.

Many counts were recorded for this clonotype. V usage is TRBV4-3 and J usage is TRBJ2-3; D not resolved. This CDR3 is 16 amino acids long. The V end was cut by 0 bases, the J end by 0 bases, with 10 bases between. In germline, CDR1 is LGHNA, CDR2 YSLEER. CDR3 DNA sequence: TGCGCCAGCAGCCAAGATTTGGGCCCCAGCACAGATACGCAGTATTTT. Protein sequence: CASSQDLGPSTDTQYF.

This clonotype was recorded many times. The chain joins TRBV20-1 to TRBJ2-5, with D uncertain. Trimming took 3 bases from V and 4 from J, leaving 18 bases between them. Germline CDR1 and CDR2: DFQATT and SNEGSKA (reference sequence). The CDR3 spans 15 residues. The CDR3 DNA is TGCAGTGCTAGGGCGGCCGGTGGGGTAGGAGAGACCCAGTACTTC. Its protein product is CSARAAGGVGETQYF.

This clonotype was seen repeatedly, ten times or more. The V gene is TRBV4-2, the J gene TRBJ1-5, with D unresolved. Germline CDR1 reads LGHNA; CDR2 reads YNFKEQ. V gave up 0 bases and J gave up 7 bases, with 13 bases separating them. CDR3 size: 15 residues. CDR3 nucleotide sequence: TGTGCCAGCAGCCAAGAATTCCAGGCCGGGCAGCCCCAGCATTTT. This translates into CASSQEFQAGQPQHF.

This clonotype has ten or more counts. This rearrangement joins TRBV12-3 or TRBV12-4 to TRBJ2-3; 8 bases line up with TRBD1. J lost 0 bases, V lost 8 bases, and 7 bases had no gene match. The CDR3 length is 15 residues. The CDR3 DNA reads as TGTGCCAGCGGAGGCAGGGGGCCCAGCACAGATACGCAGTATTTT. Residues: CASGGRGPSTDTQYF.